Following are 16 T cell receptor beta chains from one sample sequenced in a study of blood T cell repertoires in COVID-19. TCRdb's table, derived via immunoSEQ multiplex PCR, lists solely in-frame clones and lacks some. The sample has approximately 470,000 clones; approximately 90% are singletons. What was sequenced was PBMCs or T cells enriched from blood (not recorded which). The receptors come from a woman aged 18-35 years who had recovered from COVID-19.

The chain is built from TRBV18 and TRBJ1-4; 7 bases line up with TRBD1. Losses at the gene ends were 3 bases for V and 6 bases for J; bases not matched to a gene: 7. CDR3 size: 15 residues. Per the germline V gene, CDR1 is KGHSH and CDR2 is LQKENI. CDR3 nucleotide sequence: TGTGCCAGCTCACCCGGGACAGCTCTTTATGAAAAACTGTTTTTT. This gives the protein CASSPGTALYEKLFF.

V and J are TRBV2 and TRBJ1-1; TRBD1 might be the D (5 bases). The CDR3 has 14 residues. Trimming left V 6 bases short and J 3 bases short, with 14 bases between. CDR1 is SNHLY, CDR2 FYNNEI, per germline. Written as DNA, the CDR3 is TGTGCCAGCAGGCGGGACCAGACCGACACTGAAGCTTTCTTT. It encodes CASRRDQTDTEAFF. Supplemented by reference TRBV2 and TRBJ1-1, the full variable domain reads EPEVTQTPSHQVTQMGQEVILRCVPISNHLYFYWYRQILGQKVEFLVSFYNNEISEKSEIFDDQFSVERPDGSNFTLKIRSTKLEDSAMYFCASRRDQTDTEAFFGQGTRLTVV.

The chain uses TRBV5-4 and TRBJ2-3; TRBD2 aligns across 8 bases. Germline assignment: CDR1 SGHNT and CDR2 YYREEE (reference sequence). The CDR3 length is 17 residues. The V and J ends lost 0 bases and 9 bases, in that order; junction bases with no gene match: 15. DNA of the CDR3: TGTGCCAGCAGCTTGGATGGGATTAGCGGGGAGGGTACGACGCAGTATTTT. It translates to CASSLDGISGEGTTQYF.

The V and J genes are TRBV5-1 and TRBJ2-5; the match to TRBD1 covers 8 bases. The trim removed 6 bases at V and 0 bases at J, leaving 10 bases unmatched. The CDR3 length is 16 residues. CDR1 SGHRS and CDR2 YFSETQ come from the germline V gene. CDR3 region: CASTIGGQGYQETQYF. The CDR3 DNA reads TGCGCCAGCACCATAGGAGGACAGGGCTACCAAGAGACCCAGTACTTC.

This chain's CDR3 is CASSTRDRGSGNTIYF. The CDR3 nucleotides read TGTGCCAGTAGTACCCGGGACAGGGGATCTGGAAACACCATATATTTT. The chain uses TRBV19 and TRBJ1-3, with TRBD1 matching 10 bases. Trimming at V came to 4 bases and at J to 1 base, leaving 4 bases not matched to a gene. The germline V gene encodes CDR1 LNHDA and CDR2 SQIVND (reference sequence). This CDR3 has 16 amino acids.

The chain employs TRBV6-5 and TRBJ1-5, with no clear D. The CDR3 sequence is 14 residues long. Germline V CDR1 and CDR2: MNHEY, SVGAGI. The V end was cut by 7 bases, the J end by 7 bases, with 17 bases between. DNA for the CDR3: TGTGCCAGCACCGGACTTTACCCCACCCAGCCCCAGCATTTT. It specifies CASTGLYPTQPQHF.

V is TRBV18 and J is TRBJ1-6; TRBD1 agrees at 7 bases. The CDR3 sequence is 15 residues long. The junction had 9 bases not matched to a gene; V was cut back by 6 bases and J by 7 bases. Looked up from germline, CDR1 is KGHSH and CDR2 is LQKENI. The CDR3 protein is CASSPNRGENSPLHF. The CDR3 DNA is TGTGCCAGCTCTCCCAACAGGGGCGAGAATTCACCCCTCCACTTT.

The CDR3 DNA sequence: TGTGCCAGCAGACCACTAGCGGGGGTTTCTCCAGGCAATGAGCAGTTCTTC. Its translation: CASRPLAGVSPGNEQFF. This chain links TRBV27 with TRBJ2-1; 11 nucleotides agree with TRBD2. Per the germline V gene, CDR1 is MNHEY and CDR2 is SMNVEV (reference sequence). Unmatched junction bases numbered 13, after V lost 6 bases and J lost 6 bases. The CDR3 extends over 17 amino acids.

The V and J genes are TRBV7-9 and TRBJ1-2; 8 nucleotides match TRBD1. This CDR3 comprises 16 residues. V shed 5 bases and J 5 bases; nucleotides not matched to a gene: 13. The germline V gene has CDR1 SEHNR and CDR2 FQNEAQ (reference sequence). This CDR3 reads CASSKFQGARGYGYTF. The CDR3 DNA sequence: TGTGCCAGCAGCAAATTCCAGGGGGCTCGGGGTTATGGCTACACCTTC.

The V call is TRBV6-5, the J call TRBJ2-1, with 8 nucleotides matching TRBD1. The CDR3 is 13 amino acids. Per the germline V gene, CDR1 is MNHEY and CDR2 is SVGAGI. V was pared by 7 bases and J by 9 bases, with 8 bases of the junction left unmatched. The CDR3 DNA reads TGTGCCAGCAATTCACAGGGGGGAGGTGAGCAGTTCTTC. This sequence encodes CASNSQGGGEQFF.

This clone was seen a few times. This chain joins TRBV3-1 (or the pseudogene TRBV3-2) and TRBJ1-2; 12 bases fit TRBD1. The V segment lost 0 bases and the J segment 7 bases; nucleotides outside the gene matches: 21. The CDR3 has 21 amino acids. Germline lookup yields CDR1 LGHDT and CDR2 YNNKEL (reference sequence). CDR3 sequence: CASSQEDTNRDRGRLNGGYTF. The CDR3 nucleotides read TGTGCCAGCAGCCAAGAGGACACAAACCGGGACAGGGGGCGCTTAAACGGTGGCTACACCTTC.

The V call is TRBV29-1, the J call TRBJ1-2, with D possibly being TRBD1 (6 bases). Germline V gene lookup returns CDR1 SQVTM and CDR2 ANQGSEA. The germline V and J ends were trimmed by 8 bases and 6 bases, with 16 bases remaining between them. The CDR3 is made up of 12 amino acids. Here the CDR3 reads CSTRKGDNGYTF. CDR3 DNA: TGCAGCACCCGGAAAGGGGACAATGGCTACACCTTC.

The chain joins TRBV20-1 to TRBJ2-5, with D possibly TRBD2 on 6 matching bases. CDR1 and CDR2 from the germline V gene are DFQATT and SNEGSKA (reference sequence). The CDR3 is 14 amino acids. Trimming pared 3 bases from V and 4 bases from J, leaving 15 bases between. CDR3 nucleotides: TGCAGTGCTAGTTGGTCTATCGGGGGAGAGACCCAGTACTTC. Encoded protein: CSASWSIGGETQYF.

The chain uses TRBV5-1 and TRBJ2-1, with TRBD1 identical over 9 bases. V shed 7 bases, J shed 1 base, and the junction held 9 bases outside the gene matches. CDR1 and CDR2 (germline): SGHRS, YFSETQ. This CDR3 is 16 amino acids long. The CDR3 loop is CASGGTGSRSYNEQFF. The CDR3 DNA sequence: TGCGCCAGCGGGGGGACAGGGAGTCGGTCCTACAATGAGCAGTTCTTC. The full variable domain, completed using reference TRBV5-1 and TRBJ2-1, is KAGVTQTPRYLIKTRGQQVTLSCSPISGHRSVSWYQQTPGQGLQFLFEYFSETQRNKGNFPGRFSGRQFSNSRSEMNVSTLELGDSALYLCASGGTGSRSYNEQFFGPGTRLTVL.

This clone was seen once. The chain is built from TRBV10-1 and TRBJ2-3; maybe TRBD1 (6 bases). The CDR3 covers 15 residues. Germline loops: CDR1 WNHNN, CDR2 SYGVQD (reference sequence). V was cut by 5 bases and J by 4 bases, with 16 bases left in between. CDR3 bases: TGCGCCAGCAGTCCCTCCGGGACATCCGCAGATACGCAGTATTTT. Protein: CASSPSGTSADTQYF.

The chain carries TRBV28 and TRBJ1-2; 8 bases are shared with TRBD1. Trimming took 6 bases from V and 3 from J; bases not matched to a gene: 9. CDR1 MDHEN and CDR2 SYDVKM come from the germline V gene. The CDR3 contains 15 residues. In DNA form, the CDR3 reads TGTGCCAGCAGCGTCCTCGGGACAGGCGACTATGGCTACACCTTC. Translating gives CASSVLGTGDYGYTF.